The 28 T cell receptor beta chains below were found in one sample sequenced in a study of shared clonotypes between healthy human individuals. TCRdb's copy holds only in-frame clones and misses some; the assay was immunoSEQ multiplex PCR. The table has approximately 1.5 million clones, approximately 98.5% seen once. The sequenced sample consisted of naive CD4+ T cells sorted from blood. Subset of the sample: CD45RA+ positively selected. The receptors were gathered from a man aged 25 to 45 in good health.

V is TRBV7-8 and J is TRBJ2-7; weak D call: TRBD2 (5 bases). This CDR3 comprises 12 residues. Trimming took 6 bases from V and 6 from J, leaving 12 bases between them. Germline CDR1 and CDR2: SGHVS and FQNEAQ. Here the CDR3 reads CASRVPGSEQYF. CDR3 nucleotides: TGTGCCAGCAGAGTACCGGGAAGCGAGCAGTACTTC.

The genes are TRBV29-1 and TRBJ1-1; D gene uncertain. Germline CDR1 is SQVTM and CDR2 is ANQGSEA. V lost 6 bases and J 2 bases, leaving 13 bases between the germline ends. This CDR3 is 13 amino acids long. CDR3 protein: CSVHLYSNTEAFF. CDR3 in DNA: TGCAGCGTCCACCTTTACTCTAACACTGAAGCTTTCTTT.

CDR3 DNA: TGTGCCAGCAGGGGGGGGACAGGGAATAGCAATCAGCCCCAGCATTTT. Its translation: CASRGGTGNSNQPQHF. The rearrangement joins TRBV2 to TRBJ1-5; 9 bases map to TRBD1. This CDR3 region has 16 residues. Germline lookup yields CDR1 SNHLY and CDR2 FYNNEI. The junction had 6 bases not matched to a gene; V was cut back by 6 bases and J by 0 bases.

Concerning this clone: This same CDR3 is encoded by further DNA sequences in the sample. J is TRBJ2-3 and V is TRBV18, with D unresolved. CDR1 is KGHSH and CDR2 is LQKENI in the germline V gene. The CDR3 spans 11 residues. V was shortened by 3 bases and J by 6 bases, with 4 bases between the two germline ends. CDR3 coding DNA: TGTGCCAGCTCACCTAAGGATACGCAGTATTTT. Translated: CASSPKDTQYF.

The chain carries TRBV9 and TRBJ2-5; 12 nucleotides line up with TRBD1. The V segment lost 3 bases and the J segment 4 bases; nucleotides outside the gene matches: 4. The CDR3 length is 15 residues. Germline CDR1 reads SGDLS; CDR2 reads YYNGEE. The CDR3 is CASSGGQGASETQYF. The CDR3 region has the DNA TGTGCCAGCAGCGGGGGACAGGGGGCTTCAGAGACCCAGTACTTC. Drawing the rest from reference TRBV9 and TRBJ2-5, the complete variable domain is DSGVTQTPKHLITATGQRVTLRCSPRSGDLSVYWYQQSLDQGLQFLIQYYNGEERAKGNILERFSAQQFPDLHSELNLSSLELGDSALYFCASSGGQGASETQYFGPGTRLLVL.

The chain uses TRBV7-9 and TRBJ1-1; 7 nucleotides match TRBD1. CDR3 size: 13 residues. V was pared by 5 bases and J by 6 bases, with 6 bases of the junction left unmatched. The V gene's germline CDR1 is SEHNR and CDR2 FQNEAQ (reference sequence). For the CDR3, the DNA is TGTGCCAGCAGCCCAGGGGGTAGGGCTGAAGCTTTCTTT. Its translation is CASSPGGRAEAFF.

The chain links TRBV7-2 to TRBJ2-4, with 11 bases matching TRBD2. Trimming cost V 4 bases and J 2 bases; bases outside gene matches: 10. Germline V gives CDR1 SGHTA, CDR2 FQGNSA. The CDR3 extends over 18 amino acids. The CDR3 spells CASSSLAGGMGTKNIQYF. The CDR3 region has the DNA TGTGCCAGCAGCTCCCTAGCGGGAGGCATGGGAACCAAAAACATTCAGTACTTC.

The chain carries TRBV19 and TRBJ2-3; 7 bases are shared with TRBD2. Losses at the gene ends were 2 bases for V and 8 bases for J; bases not matched to a gene: 7. This CDR3 spans 14 amino acids. CDR1 and CDR2 (germline): LNHDA, SQIVND (reference sequence). CDR3: CASSIQTSSGTQYF. Here the CDR3 DNA reads TGTGCCAGTAGTATACAGACTAGCTCGGGTACGCAGTATTTT. The variable domain in full, completed from reference TRBV19 and TRBJ2-3, reads DGGITQSPKYLFRKEGQNVTLSCEQNLNHDAMYWYRQDPGQGLRLIYYSQIVNDFQKGDIAEGYSVSREKKESFPLTVTSAQKNPTAFYLCASSIQTSSGTQYFGPGTRLTVL.

The chain is built from TRBV30 and TRBJ1-3; D might be TRBD1 (6 bases). V was clipped by 0 bases and J by 4 bases, with 13 bases between them. Germline V gives CDR1 GTSNPN, CDR2 SVGIG (reference sequence). The length of the CDR3 is 15 residues. The CDR3 DNA reads TGTGCCTGGAGTGTATTTGGGGGCTGGGGAAACACCATATATTTT. It encodes CAWSVFGGWGNTIYF.

The chain employs TRBV5-1 and TRBJ2-3; D is unclear. The CDR3 loop spans 14 amino acids. V was pared by 0 bases and J by 0 bases, with 5 bases between. Germline values: CDR1 SGHRS, CDR2 YFSETQ. The CDR3 DNA follows: TGCGCCAGCAGCTTGGTGATGAGCACAGATACGCAGTATTTT. Protein: CASSLVMSTDTQYF.

The rearrangement uses TRBV11-3 and TRBJ2-2, with D uncertain. The V end lost 2 bases, the J end lost 7 bases, and 8 bases lay between the germline ends. There are 13 residues in the CDR3. CDR1 SGHNT and CDR2 YENEEA come from the germline V gene. CDR3 nucleotide sequence: TGTGCCAGCAGCTTATTCGCCGGCGGGGAGCTGTTTTTT. This encodes CASSLFAGGELFF.

The genes are TRBV10-3 and TRBJ2-5; 11 bases are a match to TRBD2. V trimming: 3 bases; J trimming: 3 bases; junction bases outside the gene matches: 3. The CDR3 is 15 amino acids. CDR1 is ENHRY, CDR2 SYGVKD, per germline. The CDR3 spells CAISEPGLAEETQYF. The CDR3 DNA reads as TGTGCCATCAGTGAACCGGGACTAGCGGAAGAGACCCAGTACTTC.

This clone was recorded a few times. V usage is TRBV2 and J usage is TRBJ2-7; D may be TRBD2 (5 bases). V dropped 1 base and J dropped 6 bases, with 13 bases sitting between them. Looked up from germline, CDR1 is SNHLY and CDR2 is FYNNEI. This CDR3 spans 14 amino acids. CDR3 nucleotide sequence: TGTGCCAGCAGTGAAGTTGAGGGAGAGGGCGAGCAGTACTTC. Translated: CASSEVEGEGEQYF.

The genes are TRBV18 and TRBJ1-5, with D tentatively TRBD1 (5 bases). CDR1 and CDR2 from the germline V gene are KGHSH and LQKENI. This CDR3 has 15 residues. Trimming shortened V by 4 bases and J by 4 bases, and 14 bases separated the two germline ends. The CDR3 here is CASSQQGGRNQPQHF. The CDR3 coding sequence is TGTGCCAGCTCACAGCAGGGCGGGAGAAATCAGCCCCAGCATTTT. The variable domain in full, completed from reference TRBV18 and TRBJ1-5, reads NAGVMQNPRHLVRRRGQEARLRCSPMKGHSHVYWYRQLPEEGLKFMVYLQKENIIDESGMPKERFSAEFPKEGPSILRIQQVVRGDSAAYFCASSQQGGRNQPQHFGDGTRLSIL.

The chain joins TRBV14 to TRBJ2-1; the D is unclear. The germline V gene has CDR1 SGHDN and CDR2 FVKESK. V shed 6 bases and J shed 2 bases, with 8 bases lying between them. This CDR3 spans 13 amino acids. The CDR3 region has the DNA TGTGCCAGCAGTTCGGACCCCTACAATGAGCAGTTCTTC. Its translation is CASSSDPYNEQFF.

This clone came up once. The rearrangement uses TRBV5-4 and TRBJ2-3; TRBD2 matches at 11 bases. This CDR3 is built from 14 residues. With 6 bases clipped from V and 5 bases from J, the junction kept 5 bases outside the gene matches. Germline V gene sequence: CDR1 SGHNT, CDR2 YYREEE (reference sequence). CDR3 DNA sequence: TGTGCCAGCAAACTAGCGGGAGTGGGAGATACGCAGTATTTT. Amino acid sequence: CASKLAGVGDTQYF.

The rearrangement links TRBV19 to TRBJ2-3; the D gene is possibly TRBD2 (7 bases). The CDR3 is 17 residues long. Trimming took off 1 base at V and 2 bases at J, with 16 bases between the two ends. Germline V gene sequence: CDR1 LNHDA, CDR2 SQIVND (reference sequence). CDR3 residues: CASSIANQRGATDTQYF. Here the CDR3 DNA reads TGTGCCAGTAGTATAGCCAACCAACGGGGGGCCACAGATACGCAGTATTTT.

The gene calls are TRBV7-8 and TRBJ2-3, with TRBD2 matching over 8 bases. Germline V lookup: CDR1 SGHVS, CDR2 FQNEAQ. CDR3 length equals 13 residues. V shed 7 bases and J 1 base; nucleotides not matched to a gene: 1. CDR3 protein: CASTGGGTDTQYF. The DNA for the CDR3 is TGTGCCAGCACGGGGGGGGGCACAGATACGCAGTATTTT.

The rearrangement links TRBV20-1 to TRBJ1-1, with D possibly being TRBD1 (5 bases). The CDR3 totals 11 residues. V lost 5 bases to trimming and J lost 10 bases, with 14 bases between them. Germline CDR1 reads DFQATT; CDR2 reads SNEGSKA (reference sequence). The CDR3 here is CSAGTGSGAFF. The CDR3 coding sequence is TGCAGTGCTGGGACGGGTTCTGGAGCTTTCTTT.

As to this clone: This same CDR3 is encoded by further DNA sequences in the sample. The chain employs TRBV20-1 and TRBJ1-3, with D hard to call. Germline CDR1 reads DFQATT; CDR2 reads SNEGSKA (reference sequence). This CDR3 spans 11 amino acids. V was clipped by 6 bases and J by 4 bases, with 7 bases between them. The CDR3 coding sequence is TGCAGTGCCAGTACAGGAAACACCATATATTTT. Translation: CSASTGNTIYF.

This clone showed up just once. This chain connects TRBV27 to TRBJ2-1; 10 nucleotides match TRBD1. Looked up from germline, CDR1 is MNHEY and CDR2 is SMNVEV (reference sequence). This CDR3 is 15 amino acids long. The V segment lost 8 bases and the J segment 5 bases; nucleotides outside the gene matches: 9. The CDR3: CASSPGQGFNNEQFF. CDR3 nucleotides: TGTGCCAGCTCCCCGGGACAGGGGTTCAACAATGAGCAGTTCTTC.

This chain connects TRBV18 to TRBJ2-1; TRBD2 matches at 7 bases. The CDR3 contains 16 residues. V shed 0 bases and J 3 bases; nucleotides not matched to a gene: 5. CDR1 and CDR2 from the germline V gene are KGHSH and LQKENI. CDR3 amino acids: CASSPPLAESYNEQFF. CDR3 DNA sequence: TGTGCCAGCTCACCACCGCTAGCGGAAAGCTACAATGAGCAGTTCTTC.

DNA of the CDR3: TGTGCCAGCTCACAGACGGGGCGCTCCTACAATGAGCAGTTCTTC. It encodes CASSQTGRSYNEQFF. The chain joins TRBV18 to TRBJ2-1, with D perhaps being TRBD1 or TRBD2 (5 bases each). Trimming left V 4 bases short and J 0 bases short, with 10 bases between. This CDR3 has 15 residues. Germline assignment: CDR1 KGHSH and CDR2 LQKENI.

The genes are TRBV7-6 and TRBJ2-7, with D maybe TRBD2 (5 bases). Per the germline V gene, CDR1 is SGHVS and CDR2 is FNYEAQ. V was clipped by 2 bases and J by 9 bases, with 11 bases between them. The CDR3 spans 12 residues. CDR3 protein: CASSLIEGWQYF. The CDR3 region has the DNA TGTGCCAGCAGCTTAATAGAGGGTTGGCAGTACTTC.

The chain carries TRBV5-1 and TRBJ2-5; 11 nucleotides align to TRBD2. The CDR3 length is 16 residues. The trim removed 4 bases at V and 6 bases at J, leaving 11 bases unmatched. Germline lookup yields CDR1 SGHRS and CDR2 YFSETQ. The DNA of the CDR3 is TGCGCCAGCAGCGTAGAACTAGCGGGAGTAGGGAAGACCCAGTACTTC. This gives the protein CASSVELAGVGKTQYF. The full variable domain, with the rest looked up from reference TRBV5-1 and TRBJ2-5, is KAGVTQTPRYLIKTRGQQVTLSCSPISGHRSVSWYQQTPGQGLQFLFEYFSETQRNKGNFPGRFSGRQFSNSRSEMNVSTLELGDSALYLCASSVELAGVGKTQYFGPGTRLLVL.

The chain employs TRBV28 and TRBJ2-7, with 8 bases aligning to TRBD1. This CDR3 contains 15 residues. The V gene's germline CDR1 is MDHEN and CDR2 SYDVKM. Losses at the gene ends were 2 bases for V and 7 bases for J; bases not matched to a gene: 10. The CDR3 DNA follows: TGTGCCAGCAGTTTACCCCGGACAGGGTCTATGGAGCAGTACTTC. This sequence encodes CASSLPRTGSMEQYF.

J is TRBJ2-3 and V is TRBV9; D remains ambiguous. V was trimmed by 4 bases and J by 5 bases, leaving 8 bases between them. The CDR3 length is 12 residues. Germline V lookup: CDR1 SGDLS, CDR2 YYNGEE. CDR3 bases: TGTGCCAGCAGCCAGGTCAAAGATACGCAGTATTTT. Protein: CASSQVKDTQYF.

CDR3 in amino acids: CAIRAGVVDEQFF. CDR3 nucleotide sequence: TGTGCCATCAGGGCGGGAGTAGTGGATGAGCAGTTCTTC. The chain links TRBV10-3 to TRBJ2-1; 7 bases are a match to TRBD2. The V segment lost 6 bases and the J segment 8 bases; nucleotides outside the gene matches: 7. CDR3 length: 13 residues. Germline-derived CDR1 and CDR2 are ENHRY and SYGVKD.